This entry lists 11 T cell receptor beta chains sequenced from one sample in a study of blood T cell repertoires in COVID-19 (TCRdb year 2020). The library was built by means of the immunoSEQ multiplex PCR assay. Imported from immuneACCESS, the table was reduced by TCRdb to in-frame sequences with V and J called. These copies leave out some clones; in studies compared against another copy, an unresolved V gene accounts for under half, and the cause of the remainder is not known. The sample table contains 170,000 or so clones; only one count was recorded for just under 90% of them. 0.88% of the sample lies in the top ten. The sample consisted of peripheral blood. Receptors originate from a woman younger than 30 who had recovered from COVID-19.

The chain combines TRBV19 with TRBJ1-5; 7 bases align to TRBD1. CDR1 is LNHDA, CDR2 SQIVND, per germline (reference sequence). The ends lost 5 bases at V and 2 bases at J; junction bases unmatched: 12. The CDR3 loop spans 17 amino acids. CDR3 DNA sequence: TGTGCCAGTAGTCCGGGACAGTACAGGGGTCGCAATCAGCCCCAGCATTTT. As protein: CASSPGQYRGRNQPQHF.

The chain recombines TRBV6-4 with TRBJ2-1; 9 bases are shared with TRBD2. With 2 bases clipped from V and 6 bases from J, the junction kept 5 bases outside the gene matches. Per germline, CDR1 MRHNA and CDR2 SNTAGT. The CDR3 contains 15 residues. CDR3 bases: TGTGCCAGCAGTGACGACCAGCGGGGGGTCAATGAGCAGTTCTTC. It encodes CASSDDQRGVNEQFF.

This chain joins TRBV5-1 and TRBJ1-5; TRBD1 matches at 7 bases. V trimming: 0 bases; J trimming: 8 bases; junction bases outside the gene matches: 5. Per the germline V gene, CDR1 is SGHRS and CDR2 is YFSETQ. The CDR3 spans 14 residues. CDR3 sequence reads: CASSLEGAKEPQHF. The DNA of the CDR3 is TGCGCCAGCAGCTTGGAGGGGGCTAAGGAGCCCCAGCATTTT.

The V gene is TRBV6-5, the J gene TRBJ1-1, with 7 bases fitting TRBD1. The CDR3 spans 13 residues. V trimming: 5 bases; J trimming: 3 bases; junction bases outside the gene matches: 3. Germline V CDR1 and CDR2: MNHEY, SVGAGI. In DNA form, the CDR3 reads TGTGCCAGCAGTCAGGGGGGTGACACTGAAGCTTTCTTT. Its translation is CASSQGGDTEAFF.

In DNA, the CDR3 is TGTGCCAGCACCCTAACAGGGGGCTTGTCCTACGAGCAGTACTTC. Encoded protein: CASTLTGGLSYEQYF. J is TRBJ2-7 and V is TRBV27; TRBD1 matches at 9 bases. The germline V gene has CDR1 MNHEY and CDR2 SMNVEV (reference sequence). The ends lost 7 bases at V and 1 base at J; junction bases unmatched: 8. The CDR3 consists of 15 residues.

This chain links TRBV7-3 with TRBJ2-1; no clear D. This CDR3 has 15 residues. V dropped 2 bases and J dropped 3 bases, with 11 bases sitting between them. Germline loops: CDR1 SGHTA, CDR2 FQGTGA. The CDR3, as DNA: TGTGCCAGCAGCTTAGTGGGCAGCCTCTACAATGAGCAGTTCTTC. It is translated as CASSLVGSLYNEQFF.

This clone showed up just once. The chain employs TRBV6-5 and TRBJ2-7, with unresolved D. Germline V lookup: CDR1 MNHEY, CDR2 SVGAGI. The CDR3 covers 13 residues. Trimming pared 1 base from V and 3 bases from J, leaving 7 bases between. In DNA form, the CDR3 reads TGTGCCAGCAGTTACTTTCAGGACTACGAGCAGTACTTC. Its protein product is CASSYFQDYEQYF.

CDR3 residues: CASTRQASGQFF. The CDR3 DNA reads as TGTGCCAGCACCCGACAGGCTTCTGGGCAGTTCTTC. The chain has TRBV12-3 or TRBV12-4 and TRBJ2-1, with D possibly TRBD1 on 6 matching bases. V was pared by 7 bases and J by 12 bases, with 16 bases between. The CDR3 is 12 residues long.

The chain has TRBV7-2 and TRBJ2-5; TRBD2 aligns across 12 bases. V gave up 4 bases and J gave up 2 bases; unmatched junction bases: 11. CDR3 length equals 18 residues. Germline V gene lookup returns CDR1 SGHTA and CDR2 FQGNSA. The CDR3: CASSSDPLLAGGQETQYF. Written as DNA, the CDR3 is TGTGCCAGCAGCTCCGACCCGCTACTAGCGGGGGGTCAAGAGACCCAGTACTTC.

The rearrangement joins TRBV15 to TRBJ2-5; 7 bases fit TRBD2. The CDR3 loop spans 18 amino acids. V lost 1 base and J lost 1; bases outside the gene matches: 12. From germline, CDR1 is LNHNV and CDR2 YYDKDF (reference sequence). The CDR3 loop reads CATSRALRLAETQETQYF. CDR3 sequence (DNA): TGTGCCACCAGCAGAGCCCTTCGACTAGCCGAAACCCAAGAGACCCAGTACTTC.

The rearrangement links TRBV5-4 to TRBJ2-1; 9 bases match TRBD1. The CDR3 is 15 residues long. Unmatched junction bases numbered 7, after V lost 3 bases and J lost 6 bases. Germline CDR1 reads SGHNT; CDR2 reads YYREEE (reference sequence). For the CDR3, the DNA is TGTGCCAGCAGCTCTCCGGGACAGGGACTCAATGAGCAGTTCTTC. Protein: CASSSPGQGLNEQFF.